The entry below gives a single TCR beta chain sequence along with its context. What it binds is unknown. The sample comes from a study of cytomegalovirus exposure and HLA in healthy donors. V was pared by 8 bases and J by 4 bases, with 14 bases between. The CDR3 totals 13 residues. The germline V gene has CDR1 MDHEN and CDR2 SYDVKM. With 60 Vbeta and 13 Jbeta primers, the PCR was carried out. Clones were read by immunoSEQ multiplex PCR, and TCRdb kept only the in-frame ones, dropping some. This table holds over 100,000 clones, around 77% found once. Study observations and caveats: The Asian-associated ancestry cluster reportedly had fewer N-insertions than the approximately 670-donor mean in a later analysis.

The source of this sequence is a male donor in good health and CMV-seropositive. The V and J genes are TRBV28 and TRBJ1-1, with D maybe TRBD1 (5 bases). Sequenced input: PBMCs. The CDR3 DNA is TGTGCCAGCTTGGGGAACGGGGGCACTGAAGCTTTCTTT. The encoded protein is CASLGNGGTEAFF. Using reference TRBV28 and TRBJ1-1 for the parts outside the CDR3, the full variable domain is DVKVTQSSRYLVKRTGEKVFLECVQDMDHENMFWYRQDPGLGLRLIYFSYDVKMKEKGDIPEGYSVSREKKERFSLILESASTNQTSMYLCASLGNGGTEAFFGQGTRLTVV.